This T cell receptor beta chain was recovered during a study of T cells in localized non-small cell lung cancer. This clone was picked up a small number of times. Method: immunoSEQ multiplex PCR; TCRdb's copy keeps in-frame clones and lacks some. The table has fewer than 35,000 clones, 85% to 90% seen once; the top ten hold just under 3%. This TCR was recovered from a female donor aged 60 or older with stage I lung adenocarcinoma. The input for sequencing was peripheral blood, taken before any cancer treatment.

CDR3 sequence reads: CASLPGTGSYEQYF. The CDR3 coding sequence is TGTGCCAGTCTTCCCGGGACAGGGTCCTACGAGCAGTACTTC. The V call is TRBV18, the J call TRBJ2-7; TRBD1 matches at 9 bases. Germline V lookup: CDR1 KGHSH, CDR2 LQKENI. Trimming at V came to 9 bases and at J to 1 base, leaving 7 bases not matched to a gene. The CDR3 is 14 residues long.